This T cell receptor (beta chain) was captured in a study of blood T cell repertoires in COVID-19. The overall study: Whether acute or convalescent, the COVID-19 samples came from the United States, Italy and Spain. PBMCs, B-cell-depleted T cells, or T cells were the source of the cDNA or gDNA that made up the material.

Trimming cost V 3 bases and J 10 bases; bases outside gene matches: 6. This CDR3 has 15 amino acids. The germline V gene has CDR1 WNHNN and CDR2 SYGVQD (reference sequence). Under the authors' procedure: Amplification with reference gene primers provided the estimates of nucleated cell counts. The assay was immunoSEQ multiplex PCR, and TCRdb's table has in-frame clones only and misses some. The V and J calls and the clone size are those of that table, but D and trimming were determined from the DNA. This sample has some 75,000 clones, with around nine tenths found just once. The sample taken for sequencing was peripheral blood. This TCR came from a man aged 65 to 85 with active or convalescent COVID-19. This rearrangement joins TRBV10-1 to TRBJ1-6; 10 nucleotides match TRBD1. CDR3 region: CASSELGQGRSPLHF. As DNA, the CDR3 is TGCGCCAGCAGTGAACTGGGACAGGGGCGGTCACCCCTCCACTTT.